The 32 T cell receptor beta chains given below trace back to one sample, sequenced in a study of cytomegalovirus exposure and HLA in healthy donors. PCR was performed using 60 Vbeta and 13 Jbeta primers. Libraries were prepared by immunoSEQ multiplex PCR; TCRdb keeps only in-frame clonotypes and omits some of them. The sample lists about 150,000 clones, roughly 78% occurring once. Sequencing input: PBMCs. These receptors came from a man aged 50 or older in good health and CMV-seropositive.

V is TRBV28 and J is TRBJ1-3; 8 nucleotides align to TRBD1. V gave up 4 bases and J gave up 4 bases; unmatched junction bases: 9. Germline CDR1 reads MDHEN; CDR2 reads SYDVKM. The CDR3 is 16 amino acids. CDR3 loop: CASSSRGQGAGNTIYF. The CDR3 DNA reads as TGTGCCAGCAGTTCAAGAGGACAGGGAGCCGGAAACACCATATATTTT.

V is TRBV4-1 and J is TRBJ2-7; D call uncertain. The CDR3 is made up of 15 amino acids. Germline assignment: CDR1 MGHRA and CDR2 YSYEKL. Trimming removed 1 base from V and 1 base from J, with 11 bases in between. The CDR3 protein is CASSQVTVSSYEQYF. CDR3 coding DNA: TGCGCCAGCAGCCAAGTAACAGTTAGTTCCTACGAGCAGTACTTC.

The chain links TRBV19 to TRBJ1-5; TRBD1 is a possible D gene (5 bases). V shed 3 bases and J shed 0 bases, with 9 bases lying between them. From germline, CDR1 is LNHDA and CDR2 SQIVND (reference sequence). There are 15 residues in the CDR3. DNA for the CDR3: TGTGCCAGTAGTATTCGCAGGGCTAGCAATCAGCCCCAGCATTTT. This translates into CASSIRRASNQPQHF.

The V gene is TRBV7-2, the J gene TRBJ1-2, with a possible D match to TRBD1 (5 bases). This CDR3 contains 16 residues. The germline CDR1 and CDR2 sequences are SGHTA and FQGNSA. Between the trimmed V and J ends, which lost 7 bases and 8 bases, there was a span of 26 bases. The CDR3 nucleotides read TGTGCCAGCACCAGCTTCCCCACTGGGGGGTTTGAAGGCTACACCTTC. Protein sequence: CASTSFPTGGFEGYTF.

V is TRBV5-6 and J is TRBJ1-1; the D gene is possibly TRBD1 (6 bases). Trimming left V 4 bases short and J 3 bases short, with 16 bases between. CDR1 is SGHDT, CDR2 YYEEEE, per germline. This CDR3 spans 15 amino acids. In DNA, the CDR3 is TGTGCCAGCAGCCCACAGACAGGTTGGGACACTGAAGCTTTCTTT. Translation gives CASSPQTGWDTEAFF.

The V call is TRBV18, the J call TRBJ1-2; the match to TRBD1 covers 7 bases. Germline trimming cut 3 bases from V and 0 bases from J; bases unmatched to any gene: 10. The germline CDR1 and CDR2 sequences are KGHSH and LQKENI. This CDR3 is built from 17 residues. CDR3: CASSPTPRGGSNYGYTF. The CDR3 DNA reads TGTGCCAGCTCACCGACCCCTCGAGGGGGCTCTAACTATGGCTACACCTTC.

In its sample, this clone was seen a few times. V is TRBV18 and J is TRBJ2-2; perhaps TRBD1 as D (6 bases). Trimming left V 3 bases short and J 4 bases short, with 15 bases between. CDR1 and CDR2 from the germline V gene are KGHSH and LQKENI. This CDR3 has 16 amino acids. The CDR3 loop reads CASSPPGQGTTGELFF. The CDR3 DNA sequence: TGTGCCAGCTCACCCCCTGGGCAGGGGACCACCGGGGAGCTGTTTTTT.

The chain carries TRBV21-1 and TRBJ2-3; the DNA was not used to check the table's D call, TRBD1. TRBV21-1 is reported as a pseudogene. The CDR3 is 19 residues long. The CDR3 spells CASPRPLAAAGGDTDTQYF. DNA of the CDR3: TGTGCCAGTCCCCGCCCTTTGGCCGCAGCAGGGGGTGACACAGATACGCAGTATTTT.

V usage is TRBV19 and J usage is TRBJ2-1; 7 positions agree with TRBD2. The CDR3 has 15 amino acids. Looked up from germline, CDR1 is LNHDA and CDR2 is SQIVND (reference sequence). The trim removed 1 base at V and 2 bases at J, leaving 2 bases unmatched. The CDR3 DNA follows: TGTGCCAGTAGTATAGGGACTAGAGCCTACAATGAGCAGTTCTTC. The encoded protein is CASSIGTRAYNEQFF.

This clone was seen a few times. This rearrangement joins TRBV6-1 to TRBJ2-7; possibly TRBD1 for D (5 bases). The V gene lost 5 bases and the J gene lost 2 bases, with 13 bases spanning the gap. The CDR3 extends over 14 amino acids. The germline gives CDR1 MNHNS, CDR2 SASEGT. Here the CDR3 DNA reads TGTGCCAGCAGTTCGACAGCCGCCGCCTACGAGCAGTACTTC. Translated: CASSSTAAAYEQYF.

The chain has TRBV6-5 and TRBJ2-4, with D tentatively TRBD1 (6 bases). CDR1 MNHEY and CDR2 SVGAGI come from the germline V gene. This CDR3 contains 13 residues. The V end was cut by 10 bases, the J end by 0 bases, with 10 bases between. CDR3 in amino acids: CATTGLAKNIQYF. The DNA for the CDR3 is TGTGCCACCACAGGGCTAGCCAAAAACATTCAGTACTTC.

The chain is built from TRBV30 and TRBJ1-2, with 8 bases aligning to TRBD1. Germline loops: CDR1 GTSNPN, CDR2 SVGIG (reference sequence). Trimming removed 3 bases from V and 0 bases from J; junction bases left unmatched: 9. The CDR3 sequence is 16 residues long. For the CDR3, the DNA is TGTGCCTGGAGCGAAAAATGGACAGGGACTAACTATGGCTACACCTTC. This gives the protein CAWSEKWTGTNYGYTF.

The CDR3 nucleotides are TGTGCCAGCAGCCTCACCCCGGGTAGCGGAAACACCGGGGAGCTGTTTTTT. Protein product: CASSLTPGSGNTGELFF. The V call is TRBV28, the J call TRBJ2-2; D might be TRBD2 (6 bases). Germline lookup yields CDR1 MDHEN and CDR2 SYDVKM. The CDR3 loop spans 17 amino acids. V lost 6 bases, J lost 2 bases, and 19 bases lay in between. The full variable domain, with the rest looked up from reference TRBV28 and TRBJ2-2, is DVKVTQSSRYLVKRTGEKVFLECVQDMDHENMFWYRQDPGLGLRLIYFSYDVKMKEKGDIPEGYSVSREKKERFSLILESASTNQTSMYLCASSLTPGSGNTGELFFGEGSRLTVL.

The V and J genes are TRBV30 and TRBJ1-1; 9 bases match TRBD1. The trim removed 2 bases at V and 3 bases at J, leaving 4 bases unmatched. Germline values: CDR1 GTSNPN, CDR2 SVGIG (reference sequence). The CDR3 covers 14 residues. CDR3 amino acids: CAWSPDRGYTEAFF. CDR3 DNA sequence: TGTGCCTGGAGTCCGGACAGGGGATACACTGAAGCTTTCTTT. The variable domain in full, with the rest retrieved from reference TRBV30 and TRBJ1-1, is SQTIHQWPATLVQPVGSPLSLECTVEGTSNPNLYWYRQAAGRGLQLLFYSVGIGQISSEVPQNLSASRPQDRQFILSSKKLLLSDSGFYLCAWSPDRGYTEAFFGQGTRLTVV.

The rearrangement uses TRBV19 and TRBJ1-1; 7 bases map to TRBD1. J lost 0 bases, V lost 3 bases, and 4 bases had no gene match. CDR3 length equals 15 residues. CDR1 and CDR2 from the germline V gene are LNHDA and SQIVND (reference sequence). As DNA, the CDR3 is TGTGCCAGTAGTATCCCAGGGACAGTGAACACTGAAGCTTTCTTT. Amino acids: CASSIPGTVNTEAFF.

This sequence joins TRBV5-1 and TRBJ1-1; 9 bases match TRBD1. Germline CDR1 is SGHRS and CDR2 is YFSETQ. The CDR3 has 17 amino acids. Trimming cost V 3 bases and J 0 bases; bases outside gene matches: 9. CDR3 bases: TGCGCCAGCAGCTGGGACAGGGCGAAAGACATGAACACTGAAGCTTTCTTT. This encodes CASSWDRAKDMNTEAFF. Full variable domain (remainder filled in from reference TRBV5-1 and TRBJ1-1): KAGVTQTPRYLIKTRGQQVTLSCSPISGHRSVSWYQQTPGQGLQFLFEYFSETQRNKGNFPGRFSGRQFSNSRSEMNVSTLELGDSALYLCASSWDRAKDMNTEAFFGQGTRLTVV.

The genes are TRBV23-1 and TRBJ2-1; tentatively, D is TRBD1 (5 bases). TRBV23-1 is placed among ORFs of uncertain function. This CDR3 has 18 amino acids. The germline V and J ends were trimmed by 0 bases and 1 base, with 16 bases remaining between them. CDR3 in amino acids: CASSQSRTRIISYNEQFF. CDR3 DNA sequence: TGCGCCAGCAGTCAATCGCGGACACGGATTATTTCCTACAATGAGCAGTTCTTC.

The chain recombines TRBV19 with TRBJ2-5, with a possible D match to TRBD2 (5 bases). CDR3 length equals 19 residues. Germline assignment: CDR1 LNHDA and CDR2 SQIVND (reference sequence). Trimming pared 5 bases from V and 6 bases from J, leaving 31 bases between. CDR3 DNA sequence: TGTGCCAGTAGTGGACGAGGACCAGTCTTAAGAGGGCTTCAACAGACCCAGTACTTC. Translating it yields CASSGRGPVLRGLQQTQYF.

V usage is TRBV10-1 and J usage is TRBJ2-5, with TRBD2 matching 8 bases. The CDR3 spans 14 residues. The V gene's germline CDR1 is WNHNN and CDR2 SYGVQD (reference sequence). Trimming cost V 5 bases and J 5 bases; bases outside gene matches: 7. The CDR3 DNA sequence: TGCGCCAGCAGTTCCAGCGGGAGCGGGGAGACCCAGTACTTC. Encoded protein: CASSSSGSGETQYF.

The chain is built from TRBV6-1 and TRBJ2-1, with a weak D call TRBD2 (7 bases). The V and J ends lost 6 bases and 4 bases respectively, with 13 bases between them. The CDR3 sequence is 14 residues long. Germline V gives CDR1 MNHNS, CDR2 SASEGT. The CDR3 sequence: CASRERGGYNEQFF. The CDR3 DNA reads TGTGCCAGCAGGGAGAGGGGGGGATACAATGAGCAGTTCTTC.

The chain carries TRBV6-6 and TRBJ1-2; 7 bases align to TRBD1. J lost 0 bases, V lost 2 bases, and 3 bases had no gene match. The CDR3 has 15 residues. Germline V gene lookup returns CDR1 MNHNY and CDR2 SVGAGI (reference sequence). The CDR3 DNA reads as TGTGCCAGCAGTTACGCAGGGGGTACTAACTATGGCTACACCTTC. Residues: CASSYAGGTNYGYTF.

The chain combines TRBV4-2 with TRBJ1-3; D is unresolved. The V gene lost 4 bases and the J gene lost 1 base, with 11 bases spanning the gap. This CDR3 spans 15 amino acids. The germline CDR1 and CDR2 sequences are LGHNA and YNFKEQ. For the CDR3, the DNA is TGTGCCAGCAGCCTGGAAGGAGGATCTGGAAACACCATATATTTT. It is translated as CASSLEGGSGNTIYF.

As regards this clone: This sample includes further DNA sequences coding for the same CDR3. J is TRBJ1-5 and V is TRBV18; D may be TRBD1 (5 bases). Between the trimmed V and J ends, which lost 1 base and 4 bases, there was a span of 11 bases. Per the germline V gene, CDR1 is KGHSH and CDR2 is LQKENI. The CDR3 runs to 15 residues. The CDR3 loop reads CASSPLQGENQPQHF. Written as DNA, the CDR3 is TGTGCCAGCTCACCACTCCAGGGTGAGAATCAGCCCCAGCATTTT. Full variable domain (missing parts from reference TRBV18 and TRBJ1-5): NAGVMQNPRHLVRRRGQEARLRCSPMKGHSHVYWYRQLPEEGLKFMVYLQKENIIDESGMPKERFSAEFPKEGPSILRIQQVVRGDSAAYFCASSPLQGENQPQHFGDGTRLSIL.

The chain is built from TRBV9 and TRBJ2-1; 8 bases are shared with TRBD2. The germline V gene has CDR1 SGDLS and CDR2 YYNGEE. The CDR3 has 14 amino acids. V lost 6 bases, J lost 2 bases, and 4 bases stayed unmatched. CDR3 nucleotides: TGTGCCAGCACCCCGACTAGCGCCTACAATGAGCAGTTCTTC. Translated, it gives CASTPTSAYNEQFF.

This clone has a handful of counts. The rearrangement links TRBV11-2 to TRBJ2-4; the match to TRBD2 covers 10 bases. The CDR3 runs 14 residues. V was clipped by 5 bases and J by 8 bases; unmatched bases: 6. Germline CDR1 and CDR2: SGHAT and FQNNGV. CDR3 sequence: CASSPGTSEDIQYF. CDR3 DNA sequence: TGTGCCAGCAGCCCTGGGACTAGCGAGGACATTCAGTACTTC. Supplemented by reference TRBV11-2 and TRBJ2-4, the full variable domain reads EAGVAQSPRYKIIEKRQSVAFWCNPISGHATLYWYQQILGQGPKLLIQFQNNGVVDDSQLPKDRFSAERLKGVDSTLKIQPAKLEDSAVYLCASSPGTSEDIQYFGAGTRLSVL.

This chain links TRBV7-3 with TRBJ1-1; 7 nucleotides line up with TRBD1. This CDR3 comprises 13 residues. Unmatched junction bases numbered 5, after V lost 3 bases and J lost 7 bases. Germline values: CDR1 SGHTA, CDR2 FQGTGA. Written as DNA, the CDR3 is TGTGCCAGCAGCTTTACAGGGGACAGTGAAGCTTTCTTT. This sequence encodes CASSFTGDSEAFF.

The CDR3 DNA is TGTGCCAGCACCACTGGACAGGAAGCTTTCTTT. It is translated as CASTTGQEAFF. The V gene is TRBV28, the J gene TRBJ1-1, with a possible D match to TRBD1 (6 bases). The CDR3 is 11 amino acids. Germline values: CDR1 MDHEN, CDR2 SYDVKM. Trimming removed 7 bases at V and 8 bases at J, with 11 bases between.

With respect to this clone: Other DNA variants within this sample encode the same CDR3. The chain combines TRBV27 with TRBJ1-4; a possible D gene is TRBD1 (5 bases). CDR3 size: 15 residues. V shed 2 bases and J shed 0 bases, with 7 bases lying between them. The germline V gene has CDR1 MNHEY and CDR2 SMNVEV (reference sequence). The CDR3 DNA follows: TGTGCCAGCAGTTTAAGCAGGGCAACTAATGAAAAACTGTTTTTT. This codes for CASSLSRATNEKLFF.

This chain joins TRBV5-1 and TRBJ2-5; 10 nucleotides agree with TRBD1. Germline loops: CDR1 SGHRS, CDR2 YFSETQ. Trimming cost V 4 bases and J 5 bases; bases outside gene matches: 8. The CDR3 contains 15 residues. The CDR3 nucleotides are TGCGCCAGCAGCCCGCTGACAGGGGGCGGTGAGACCCAGTACTTC. Protein sequence: CASSPLTGGGETQYF. The whole variable domain, filled in from reference TRBV5-1 and TRBJ2-5, reads KAGVTQTPRYLIKTRGQQVTLSCSPISGHRSVSWYQQTPGQGLQFLFEYFSETQRNKGNFPGRFSGRQFSNSRSEMNVSTLELGDSALYLCASSPLTGGGETQYFGPGTRLLVL.

The genes are TRBV5-1 and TRBJ2-7, with 8 positions matching TRBD1. J lost 0 bases, V lost 1 base, and 3 bases had no gene match. The germline V gene encodes CDR1 SGHRS and CDR2 YFSETQ. This CDR3 region has 15 residues. Here the CDR3 DNA reads TGCGCCAGCAGCTTGACCGGGACAGGCTCCTACGAGCAGTACTTC. This gives the protein CASSLTGTGSYEQYF.

The chain recombines TRBV7-8 with TRBJ1-1; tentatively, D is TRBD1 (6 bases). Germline CDR1 is SGHVS and CDR2 is FQNEAQ. The ends were cut back, 5 bases at V and 8 bases at J, with 15 bases in the middle. The CDR3 consists of 13 residues. The CDR3 is CASSAGTTGEAFF. CDR3 bases: TGTGCCAGCAGCGCCGGGACAACCGGCGAAGCTTTCTTT.

CDR3 loop: CASSLRREGVEQFF. The CDR3 DNA reads TGTGCCAGCAGTCTTAGGCGGGAGGGTGTTGAGCAGTTCTTC. The J gene is TRBJ2-1, the V gene TRBV5-4, with 9 positions matching TRBD2. V dropped 5 bases and J dropped 9; count of bases not matched to a gene: 9. The germline V gene encodes CDR1 SGHNT and CDR2 YYREEE (reference sequence). This CDR3 spans 14 amino acids.